This T cell receptor beta chain was obtained from a study of T cell changes during pregnancy in multiple sclerosis. Produced via immunoSEQ multiplex PCR; TCRdb's table is partial and in-frame only. Of about 60,000 clones in the sample, approximately 93% are singletons; the top ten hold 3.2%. CDR3 length equals 15 residues. Trimming cost V 6 bases and J 8 bases; bases outside gene matches: 15. Germline V CDR1 and CDR2: SQVTM, ANQGSEA. This receptor was identified in a female donor with multiple sclerosis, enrolled in a pregnancy study. The material sequenced was CD8+ T cells from peripheral blood mononuclear cells, taken in the second trimester of pregnancy. The V gene is TRBV29-1, the J gene TRBJ2-1; TRBD2 aligns across 8 bases. DNA for the CDR3: TGCAGCGTGGACCACGGAGCGGGAGCGATTTATGAGCAGTTCTTC. Translation gives CSVDHGAGAIYEQFF.